This T cell receptor beta chain appears in the sequencing data of a study of beta chain features in type 1 diabetes. What was sequenced were expressed TCRB transcripts, since all of the isolated RNA had been reverse transcribed. Sequencing was performed with immunoSEQ multiplex PCR; in TCRdb, only in-frame clones are kept and a portion is missing. The data hold a few hundred thousand clones, with roughly 12% observed a single time. The table lists this clone with a few counts. Its specificity is not known. It was via CD45RO/CCR7/CD25/CD127/CD95/CD27 that CD4+ naive, central memory, regulatory and stem cell-like memory cells were sorted. General study points: A PCR bias possibly favoring shorter templates would apply equally to patients and controls. Patients with Type 1 diabetes showed moderately but significantly shorter TCRB CDR3s in all four CD4+ subsets. The study found fewer insertions and more deletions at VDJ junctions in type 1 diabetes patients.

This CDR3 has 11 amino acids. Germline loops: CDR1 DFQATT, CDR2 SNEGSKA (reference sequence). Trimming took off 3 bases at V and 1 base at J, with 4 bases between the two ends. The sequence derives from a woman aged 18-30 years with type 1 diabetes. The rearrangement links TRBV20-1 to TRBJ2-7; no clear D. The specimen sequenced was naive CD4+ T cells from blood. The CDR3 reads CSASQSYEQYF. The DNA of the CDR3 is TGCAGTGCTAGTCAGTCCTACGAGCAGTACTTC.